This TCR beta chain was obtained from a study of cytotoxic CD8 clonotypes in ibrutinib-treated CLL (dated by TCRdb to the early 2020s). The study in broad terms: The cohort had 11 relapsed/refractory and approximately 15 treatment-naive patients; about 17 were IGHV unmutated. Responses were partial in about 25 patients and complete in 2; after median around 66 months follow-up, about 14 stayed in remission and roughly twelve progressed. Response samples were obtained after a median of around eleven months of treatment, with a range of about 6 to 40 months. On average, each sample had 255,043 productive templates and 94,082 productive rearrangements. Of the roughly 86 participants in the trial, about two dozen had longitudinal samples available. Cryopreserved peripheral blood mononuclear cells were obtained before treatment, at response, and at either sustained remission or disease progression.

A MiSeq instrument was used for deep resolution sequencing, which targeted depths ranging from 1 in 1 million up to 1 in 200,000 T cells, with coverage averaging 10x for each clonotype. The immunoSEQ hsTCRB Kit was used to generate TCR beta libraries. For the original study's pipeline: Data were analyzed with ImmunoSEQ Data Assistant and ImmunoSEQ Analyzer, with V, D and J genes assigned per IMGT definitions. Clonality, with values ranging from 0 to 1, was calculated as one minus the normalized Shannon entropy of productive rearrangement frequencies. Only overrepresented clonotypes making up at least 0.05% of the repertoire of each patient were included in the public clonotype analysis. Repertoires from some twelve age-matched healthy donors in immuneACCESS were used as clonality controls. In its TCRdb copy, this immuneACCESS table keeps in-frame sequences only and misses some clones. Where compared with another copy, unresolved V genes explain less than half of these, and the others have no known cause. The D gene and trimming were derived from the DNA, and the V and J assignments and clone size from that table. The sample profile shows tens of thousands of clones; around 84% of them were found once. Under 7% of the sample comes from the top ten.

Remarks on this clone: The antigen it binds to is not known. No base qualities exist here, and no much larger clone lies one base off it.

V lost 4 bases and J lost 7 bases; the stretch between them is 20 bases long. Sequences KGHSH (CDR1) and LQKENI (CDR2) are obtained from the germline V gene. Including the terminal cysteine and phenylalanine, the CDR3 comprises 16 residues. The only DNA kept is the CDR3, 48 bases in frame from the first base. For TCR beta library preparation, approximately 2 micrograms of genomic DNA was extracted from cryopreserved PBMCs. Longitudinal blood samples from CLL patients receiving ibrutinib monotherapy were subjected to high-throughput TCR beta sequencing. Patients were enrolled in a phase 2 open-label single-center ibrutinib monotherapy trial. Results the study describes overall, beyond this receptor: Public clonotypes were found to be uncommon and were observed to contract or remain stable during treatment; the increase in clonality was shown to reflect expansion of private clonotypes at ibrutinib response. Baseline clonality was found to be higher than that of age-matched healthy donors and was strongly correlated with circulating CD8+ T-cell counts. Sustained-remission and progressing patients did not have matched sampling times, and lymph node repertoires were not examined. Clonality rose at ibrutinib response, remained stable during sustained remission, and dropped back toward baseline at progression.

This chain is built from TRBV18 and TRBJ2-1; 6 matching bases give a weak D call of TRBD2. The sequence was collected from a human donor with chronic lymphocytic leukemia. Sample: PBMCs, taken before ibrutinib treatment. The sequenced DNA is TGTGCCAGCTCACACTACAGACTAGTTCTGTGGAATGAGCAGTTCTTC. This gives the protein CASSHYRLVLWNEQFF.